The clone carrying this T cell receptor beta chain was recorded a few times. Its antigen is unknown. Germline CDR1 is MNHNS and CDR2 is SASEGT. With 9 bases clipped from V and 5 bases from J, the junction kept 5 bases outside the gene matches. CDR3 length: 13 amino acids. The data belong to a study of identical twins. It was template switching that added a universal primer site, and there were unique molecular identifiers on the cDNA. TCRdb independently ran MiXCR on the 5' RACE reads; one entry per CDR3 protein. There are nearly 900,000 distinct CDR3 sequences in the sample; approximately 13% occur only once, and about 1.5% lies in the top ten. Overall study findings and caveats: Rather than following the same donors, the conclusions depended on cross-sectional statistical analysis.

This same sample was also part of a study on yellow fever vaccine responses in identical twins. That source reports: A vaccine T cell response that seemed partly convergent and partly personalized was reported in twins.

Material: PBMCs. The clonotype was recovered from a woman younger than 30 in good health. The chain couples TRBV6-1 to TRBJ1-1; 11 nucleotides match TRBD1. The CDR3 loop is CASWTGGRTEAFF. The CDR3 bases are TGTGCCAGTTGGACAGGGGGCAGGACTGAAGCTTTCTTT.